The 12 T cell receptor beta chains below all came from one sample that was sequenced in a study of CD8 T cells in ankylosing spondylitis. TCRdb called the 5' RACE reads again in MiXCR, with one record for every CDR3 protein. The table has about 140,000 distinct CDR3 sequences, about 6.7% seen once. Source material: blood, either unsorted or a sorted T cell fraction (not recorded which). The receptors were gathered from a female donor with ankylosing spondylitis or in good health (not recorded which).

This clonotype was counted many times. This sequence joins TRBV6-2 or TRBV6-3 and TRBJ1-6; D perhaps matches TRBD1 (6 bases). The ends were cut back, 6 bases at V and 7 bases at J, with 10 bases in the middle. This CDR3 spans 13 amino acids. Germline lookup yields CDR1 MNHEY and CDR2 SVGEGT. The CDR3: CASSQGGNSPLHF. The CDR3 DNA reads TGTGCCAGCAGCCAAGGGGGAAATTCACCCCTCCACTTT.

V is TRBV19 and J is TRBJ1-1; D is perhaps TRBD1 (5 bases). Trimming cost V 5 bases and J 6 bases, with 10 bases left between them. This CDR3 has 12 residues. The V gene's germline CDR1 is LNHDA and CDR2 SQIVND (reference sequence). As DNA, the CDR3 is TGTGCCAGTAGTGACCTAGGGGCTGAAGCTTTCTTT. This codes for CASSDLGAEAFF.

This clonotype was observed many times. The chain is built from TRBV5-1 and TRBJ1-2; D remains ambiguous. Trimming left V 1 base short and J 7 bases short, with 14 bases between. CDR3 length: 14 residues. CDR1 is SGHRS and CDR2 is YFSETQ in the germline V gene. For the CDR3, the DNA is TGCGCCAGCAGCTTGACCAGGTTTTCGAGTGGCTACACCTTC. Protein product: CASSLTRFSSGYTF.

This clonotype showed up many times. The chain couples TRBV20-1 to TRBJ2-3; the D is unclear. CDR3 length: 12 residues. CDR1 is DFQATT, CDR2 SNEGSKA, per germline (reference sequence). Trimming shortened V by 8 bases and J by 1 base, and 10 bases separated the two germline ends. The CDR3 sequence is CSSESGTDTQYF. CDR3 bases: TGCAGTTCCGAATCTGGCACAGATACGCAGTATTTT.

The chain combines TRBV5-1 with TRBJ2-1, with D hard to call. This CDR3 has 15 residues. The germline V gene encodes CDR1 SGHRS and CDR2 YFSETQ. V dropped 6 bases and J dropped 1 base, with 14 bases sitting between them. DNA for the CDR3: TGCGCCAGCATTGTAAATGCCGGGTCCTACAATGAGCAGTTCTTC. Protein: CASIVNAGSYNEQFF.

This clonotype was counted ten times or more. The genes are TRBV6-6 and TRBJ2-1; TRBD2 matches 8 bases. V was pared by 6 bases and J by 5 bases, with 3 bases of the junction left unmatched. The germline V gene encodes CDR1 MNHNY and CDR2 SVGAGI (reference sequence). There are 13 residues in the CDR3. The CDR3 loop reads CASRHSGDNEQFF. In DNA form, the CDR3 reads TGTGCCAGCAGGCATAGCGGGGACAATGAGCAGTTCTTC.

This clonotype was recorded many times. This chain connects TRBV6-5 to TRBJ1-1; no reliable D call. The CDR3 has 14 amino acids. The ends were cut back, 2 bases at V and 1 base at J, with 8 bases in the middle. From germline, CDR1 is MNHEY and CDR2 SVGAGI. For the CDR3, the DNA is TGTGCCAGCAGTTACCTGCTCCGGAACACTGAAGCTTTCTTT. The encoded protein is CASSYLLRNTEAFF.

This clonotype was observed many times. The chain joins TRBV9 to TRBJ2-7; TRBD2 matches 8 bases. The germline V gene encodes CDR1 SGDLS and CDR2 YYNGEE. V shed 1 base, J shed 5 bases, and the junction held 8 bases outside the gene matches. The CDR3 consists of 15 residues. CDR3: CASSVFGGALNEQYF. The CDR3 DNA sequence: TGTGCCAGCAGCGTATTCGGGGGGGCCTTGAACGAGCAGTACTTC. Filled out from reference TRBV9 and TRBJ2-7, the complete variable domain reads DSGVTQTPKHLITATGQRVTLRCSPRSGDLSVYWYQQSLDQGLQFLIQYYNGEERAKGNILERFSAQQFPDLHSELNLSSLELGDSALYFCASSVFGGALNEQYFGPGTRLTVT.

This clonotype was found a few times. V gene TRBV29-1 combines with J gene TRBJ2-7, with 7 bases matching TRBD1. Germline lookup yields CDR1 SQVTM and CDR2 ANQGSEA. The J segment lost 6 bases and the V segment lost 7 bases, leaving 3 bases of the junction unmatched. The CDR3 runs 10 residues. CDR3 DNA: TGCAGCGCTGGGACAGCCGAGCAGTACTTC. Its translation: CSAGTAEQYF.

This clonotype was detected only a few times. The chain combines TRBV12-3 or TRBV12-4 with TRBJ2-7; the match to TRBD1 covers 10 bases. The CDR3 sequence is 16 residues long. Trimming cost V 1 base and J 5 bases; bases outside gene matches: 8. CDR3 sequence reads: CASSLVATGGGDEQYF. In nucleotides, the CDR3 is TGTGCCAGCAGTTTAGTTGCGACAGGGGGCGGGGACGAGCAGTACTTC.

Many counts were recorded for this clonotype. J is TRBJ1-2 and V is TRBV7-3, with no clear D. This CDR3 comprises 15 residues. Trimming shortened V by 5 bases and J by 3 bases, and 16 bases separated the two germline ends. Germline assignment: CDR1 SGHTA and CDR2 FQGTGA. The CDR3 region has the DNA TGTGCCAGCAGCCCAGAACCGGGGAGGGACTATGGCTACACCTTC. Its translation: CASSPEPGRDYGYTF.

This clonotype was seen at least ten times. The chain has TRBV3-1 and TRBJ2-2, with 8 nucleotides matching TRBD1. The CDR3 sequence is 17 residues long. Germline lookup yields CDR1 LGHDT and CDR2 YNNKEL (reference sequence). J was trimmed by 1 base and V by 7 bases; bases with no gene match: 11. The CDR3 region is CASNSRIGQGNTGELFF. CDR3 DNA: TGTGCCAGCAATAGCCGAATAGGACAGGGGAACACCGGGGAGCTGTTTTTT.